Presented here are 15 T cell receptor beta chains from one specimen sequenced in a study of CD8 T cells in Susac syndrome. With random hexamers, roughly 0.5 to 1 ug RNA was reverse transcribed. Via MiXCR, TCRdb re-called the immunoSEQ multiplex PCR reads, giving one row per CDR3 protein. Of about 440,000 distinct CDR3 sequences listed, around 85% are singletons. What was sequenced was CD8+ T cells from PBMCs. The origin of the receptors is a human donor with multiple sclerosis.

V gene TRBV28 combines with J gene TRBJ2-7; D unclear. CDR1 is MDHEN, CDR2 SYDVKM, per germline. The CDR3 runs to 12 residues. Trimming pared 7 bases from V and 0 bases from J, leaving 7 bases between. CDR3 amino acids: CASTMSSYEQYF. The DNA of the CDR3 is TGTGCCAGCACTATGAGCTCCTACGAGCAGTACTTC. Full variable domain (remainder filled in from reference TRBV28 and TRBJ2-7): DVKVTQSSRYLVKRTGEKVFLECVQDMDHENMFWYRQDPGLGLRLIYFSYDVKMKEKGDIPEGYSVSREKKERFSLILESASTNQTSMYLCASTMSSYEQYFGPGTRLTVT.

V usage is TRBV27 and J usage is TRBJ2-1; 7 bases are a match to TRBD2. Germline trimming cut 11 bases from V and 8 bases from J; bases unmatched to any gene: 12. This CDR3 comprises 13 residues. Germline V gene data show CDR1 as MNHEY and CDR2 as SMNVEV (reference sequence). DNA of the CDR3: TGTGCCGCGGTGGGAAGCGGGGAACATGAGCAGTTCTTC. It codes for CAAVGSGEHEQFF.

This chain uses TRBV27 with TRBJ2-1, with unresolved D. This CDR3 spans 14 amino acids. Trimming cost V 5 bases and J 0 bases, with 8 bases left between them. Germline CDR1 is MNHEY and CDR2 is SMNVEV (reference sequence). In DNA, the CDR3 is TGTGCCAGCAGTAGCCGTGGCTCCTACAATGAGCAGTTCTTC. It is translated as CASSSRGSYNEQFF.

The chain has TRBV19 and TRBJ2-3; no firm D call. Germline loops: CDR1 LNHDA, CDR2 SQIVND (reference sequence). V lost 7 bases and J lost 2, with 13 bases in between. The CDR3 extends over 14 amino acids. This CDR3 is CASTDPRHTDTQYF. In DNA form, the CDR3 reads TGTGCCAGTACCGATCCCCGTCACACAGATACGCAGTATTTT.

This clonotype was observed a few times. The chain joins TRBV5-4 to TRBJ2-1; TRBD2 matches at 13 bases. The CDR3 is 14 amino acids. Germline trimming cut 7 bases from V and 3 bases from J; bases unmatched to any gene: 1. Germline V gene data show CDR1 as SGHNT and CDR2 as YYREEE (reference sequence). CDR3 DNA sequence: TGTGCCAGCGGACTAGCGGGGGACTACAATGAGCAGTTCTTC. Its translation is CASGLAGDYNEQFF.

V and J are TRBV28 and TRBJ2-7; D could derive from TRBD1 or TRBD2 (6 bases each). The CDR3 covers 14 residues. Trimming left V 5 bases short and J 7 bases short, with 18 bases between. Germline loops: CDR1 MDHEN, CDR2 SYDVKM. The CDR3 region has the DNA TGTGCCAGCAGTGCGGCGGGGCCGCAGGGGGAGCAGTACTTC. Encoded protein: CASSAAGPQGEQYF.

This rearrangement joins TRBV15 to TRBJ2-6; the D gene is possibly TRBD2 (6 bases). The ends were cut back, 4 bases at V and 4 bases at J, with 17 bases in the middle. CDR1 is LNHNV, CDR2 YYDKDF, per germline (reference sequence). This CDR3 spans 17 amino acids. DNA for the CDR3: TGTGCCACCAGCACGGAGGGGTCGGGCTCCGGGGCCAACGTCCTGACTTTC. Protein sequence: CATSTEGSGSGANVLTF.

The gene calls are TRBV28 and TRBJ2-3, with D perhaps given as TRBD1 or TRBD2 (7 bases each). V shed 6 bases and J shed 5 bases, with 21 bases lying between them. Germline CDR1 is MDHEN and CDR2 is SYDVKM. The CDR3 runs to 16 residues. CDR3 nucleotide sequence: TGTGCCAGCAGCCCACCTAGGGGAGGGGGCAAAGATACGCAGTATTTT. Translation gives CASSPPRGGGKDTQYF.

The V gene is TRBV5-6, the J gene TRBJ2-6; a possible D gene is TRBD2 (6 bases). This CDR3 is 16 amino acids long. Germline assignment: CDR1 SGHDT and CDR2 YYEEEE. Trimming stripped 3 bases from V and 0 bases from J, with 10 bases between. Written as DNA, the CDR3 is TGTGCCAGCAGCTCACTAGCAGCCTCTGGGGCCAACGTCCTGACTTTC. This sequence encodes CASSSLAASGANVLTF. The full variable domain, with the rest looked up from reference TRBV5-6 and TRBJ2-6, is DAGVTQSPTHLIKTRGQQVTLRCSPKSGHDTVSWYQQALGQGPQFIFQYYEEEERQRGNFPDRFSGHQFPNYSSELNVNALLLGDSALYLCASSSLAASGANVLTFGAGSRLTVL.

The chain couples TRBV20-1 to TRBJ2-7; TRBD1 matches 9 bases. Looked up from germline, CDR1 is DFQATT and CDR2 is SNEGSKA (reference sequence). J was trimmed by 3 bases and V by 5 bases; bases with no gene match: 5. This CDR3 contains 13 residues. The CDR3 sequence: CSAGGTGHYEQYF. The CDR3 DNA is TGCAGTGCTGGAGGGACAGGGCACTACGAGCAGTACTTC.

V gene TRBV6-2 or TRBV6-3 combines with J gene TRBJ1-2; maybe TRBD1 (6 bases). CDR3 length: 15 amino acids. Trimming stripped 0 bases from V and 4 bases from J, with 12 bases between. Per germline, CDR1 MNHEY and CDR2 SVGEGT. The CDR3 protein is CASSYSDSLVYGYTF. The CDR3 nucleotides read TGTGCCAGCAGTTACTCGGACAGCCTCGTCTATGGCTACACCTTC.

The chain uses TRBV30 and TRBJ2-1; the D gene could be TRBD1 or TRBD2 (6 bases each). The CDR3 is made up of 11 amino acids. Trimming took 5 bases from V and 8 from J, leaving 10 bases between them. Germline lookup yields CDR1 GTSNPN and CDR2 SVGIG (reference sequence). The chain's CDR3 is CAWGGGDEQFF. CDR3 bases: TGTGCCTGGGGAGGGGGTGATGAGCAGTTCTTC.

This chain uses TRBV10-3 with TRBJ2-3; 9 nucleotides line up with TRBD2. CDR1 ENHRY and CDR2 SYGVKD come from the germline V gene. The CDR3 is made up of 17 amino acids. Losses at the gene ends were 8 bases for V and 0 bases for J; bases not matched to a gene: 12. The CDR3 DNA reads TGTGCCATCGGGCTAAGCGGGGGGACTTCTAGCACAGATACGCAGTATTTT. Amino acids: CAIGLSGGTSSTDTQYF.

This chain connects TRBV11-2 to TRBJ1-1; 8 bases align to TRBD1. V lost 5 bases and J lost 0; bases outside the gene matches: 14. This CDR3 has 18 residues. Per the germline V gene, CDR1 is SGHAT and CDR2 is FQNNGV. The CDR3 region is CASSNPRTGLYMNTEAFF. The CDR3, as DNA: TGTGCCAGCAGCAACCCCCGGACAGGGTTATATATGAACACTGAAGCTTTCTTT.

The table lists this clonotype with a count of one. V and J are TRBV12-3 or TRBV12-4 and TRBJ2-2; 10 positions match TRBD2. The CDR3 loop spans 15 amino acids. After removal of 3 bases from V and 5 bases from J, the junction contained 3 bases not matched to a gene. DNA for the CDR3: TGTGCCAGCAGTTTGTCTAGCGGGGGTACCGGGGAGCTGTTTTTT. Amino acids: CASSLSSGGTGELFF.